This T cell receptor (beta chain) was profiled in a study of blood T cell repertoires in COVID-19 (dated by TCRdb to the early 2020s). A note on the overall study: The collaborator samples originated in the United States, Italy and Spain and spanned the acute and convalescent phases of COVID-19. The prospective study material was composed of cDNA or gDNA derived from T cells, B-cell-depleted T cells, or PBMCs. Subjects who had been exposed to COVID-19, were actively infected with it, or had recovered from it provided the deeply sampled blood TCRbeta repertoires that made up the dataset. The repertoires were released in a freely available public database meant as a resource for research on the immune response to SARS-CoV-2. Samples were obtained from the ongoing ImmuneRACE study (first 160 participants) and from roughly 1,300 subjects provided by 6 global collaborators. The sample metadata nearly always contained a de-identified subject ID, COVID-19 status, age in years and sex. HLA class I and class II types, where available, came from metadata supplied by the sample provider rather than from assay-based typing.

CDR1 is given as SGHRS and CDR2 as YFSETQ, both from the germline V gene. Relative to germline, V is 0 bases shorter and J is 0 bases shorter, with 19 bases between their ends. The CDR3 runs 19 amino acids, cysteine and phenylalanine included. Left in the record is the CDR3 DNA by itself, 57 bases read in frame from the first base. Overall study results and their limits: The amount of clinical and demographic metadata varied by source and participant and was provided uncurated.

TCRbeta CDR3 regions were amplified from genomic DNA using the immunoSEQ Assay, a bias-controlled multiplex PCR. The authors processed their data as follows. The number of nucleated cells in each sample was estimated by amplification of reference gene primers within the assay. To quantify the absolute abundance of each unique TCRbeta CDR3 rearrangement, sequence reads were collapsed and filtered. For each sample, productive Simpson clonality was calculated by taking the square root of Simpson's diversity index across productive rearrangements. TCRdb provides this immuneACCESS table in a form limited to in-frame rearrangements. Some clones are lacking; in checked studies, under half of them reflect an unresolved V gene, and why the rest are absent is not known. The D gene and trimming were derived from the DNA, and the V and J assignments and clone size from that table. A total of some 280,000 clones appear in this sample, roughly 90% of them only once. The ten largest account for around 3% of the sample.

Collaborating institutions collected whole blood in K2EDTA tubes following their own protocols. For TCRbeta analysis, collaborator samples were shipped as frozen whole blood, as isolated PBMCs, or as DNA extracted from either sample type. To note about this clone: It has no known antigen specificity. No base qualities exist here, and no much larger clone lies one base off it. The sample has other DNA sequences that encode this CDR3 too.

The sample consisted of peripheral blood. The sequence links TRBV5-1 to TRBJ1-3; TRBD1 might be the D gene, on 5 matching bases. This sequence was found in a woman aged 25 to 39 with active or convalescent COVID-19. The DNA is as follows: TGCGCCAGCAGCTTGGTCGGGCCCGGGGGGGGGACCTCTGGAAACACCATATATTTT. Its product reads: CASSLVGPGGGTSGNTIYF.